This T cell receptor beta chain was retrieved from a study of long-term antiretroviral therapy in people with HIV. Findings and caveats of the study: Spans of CDR3 length were tighter for HIV repertoires than for controls.

Notes on this clone: Its antigen is not known.

Only United States sites treated participants with HIV. The authors ran the immunoSEQ assay, v3.0, at survey level. Sequencing had a target that covered about 40,000-55,000 T-cell genomes per sample. Assay: immunoSEQ multiplex PCR; the TCRdb copy retains only in-frame clones and omits some. The data hold some 18,000 clones, with 79% observed a single time. The CDR3 loop spans 13 amino acids. The germline CDR1 and CDR2 sequences are MDHEN and SYDVKM. The V gene end was trimmed by 6 bases and the J gene end by 3 bases; junction bases not matched to a gene: 5. The origin of this receptor is a man aged 18-30 years with HIV. The chain employs TRBV28 and TRBJ2-7; 7 nucleotides agree with TRBD1. Sample: unsorted PBMCs, taken at the start of antiretroviral therapy, before treatment. CDR3 sequence (DNA): TGTGCCAGCAGCCGAGACAGGGTCTACGAGCAGTACTTC. It specifies CASSRDRVYEQYF.